This TCR beta chain was recorded in a study of shared clonotypes between healthy human individuals. Profiling relied on immunoSEQ multiplex PCR, and the TCRdb table lists in-frame clones only, not all of them. The sample lists some 2,000,000 clones, approximately 94% occurring once. In the naive CD8 group, cells lacked CD45RO and were positively selected for CCR7, so terminally differentiated effector memory CD45RA+ cells were left out. V lost 1 base and J 7 bases, leaving 10 bases between the germline ends. CDR3 length equals 13 residues. Looked up from germline, CDR1 is MDHEN and CDR2 is SYDVKM. Of note for this clone: Antigen unknown.

The study's findings and limits: Incompleteness in sorted-subset sequencing, despite large depth, was shown by rarefaction.

The specimen sequenced was naive CD8+ T cells sorted from blood. The sequence was obtained from a man in his late teens or twenties in good health. V gene TRBV28 combines with J gene TRBJ1-1, with TRBD1 as a possible D gene (5 bases). DNA of the CDR3: TGTGCCAGCAGTTTATCGGGGGAGGGTGAAGCTTTCTTT. It is translated as CASSLSGEGEAFF.